These 30 T cell receptor beta chains came from one sample sequenced in a study of control samples from healthy donors and cancer patients. Clones were read by immunoSEQ multiplex PCR, and TCRdb kept only the in-frame ones, dropping some. The data contain some 130,000 clones, about nine tenths of them singletons. Sequenced material: blood. Receptor source: a woman aged 45-65 years in good health.

The sample holds one count of this clone. V usage is TRBV7-2 and J usage is TRBJ1-1; 8 bases are a match to TRBD1. The V and J ends lost 4 bases and 8 bases, in that order; junction bases with no gene match: 6. CDR1 is SGHTA, CDR2 FQGNSA, per germline. The CDR3 contains 13 residues. CDR3 loop: CASSYKQGGEAFF. CDR3 DNA: TGTGCCAGCAGCTACAAACAGGGGGGAGAAGCTTTCTTT.

The chain recombines TRBV20-1 with TRBJ1-2; D is unresolved. This CDR3 has 13 residues. With 3 bases removed from V and 5 bases from J, the gap between germline ends came to 13 bases. Germline CDR1 is DFQATT and CDR2 is SNEGSKA (reference sequence). The CDR3 sequence is CSASRDNGYGYTF. CDR3 in DNA: TGCAGTGCTAGTCGCGACAACGGATATGGCTACACCTTC.

The chain joins TRBV6-5 to TRBJ1-5; weak D call: TRBD1 (5 bases). The CDR3 is 12 amino acids. Trimming took off 4 bases at V and 11 bases at J, with 12 bases between the two ends. Germline lookup yields CDR1 MNHEY and CDR2 SVGAGI. This chain's CDR3 is CASSFQGEAQHF. CDR3 in DNA: TGTGCCAGCAGTTTCCAAGGGGAGGCCCAGCATTTT.

The J gene is TRBJ2-7, the V gene TRBV18; 9 bases are shared with TRBD1. The germline V gene has CDR1 KGHSH and CDR2 LQKENI. The CDR3 spans 16 residues. The J segment lost 1 base and the V segment lost 3 bases, leaving 7 bases of the junction unmatched. CDR3 loop: CASSPLSGTGSYEQYF. In DNA form, the CDR3 reads TGTGCCAGCTCACCGTTATCCGGGACAGGGTCCTACGAGCAGTACTTC.

DNA of the CDR3: TGTGCCAGCAGTTTAACAGGATATCAGCCCCAGCATTTT. This sequence encodes CASSLTGYQPQHF. The chain recombines TRBV27 with TRBJ1-5, with D perhaps TRBD1 (5 bases). From germline, CDR1 is MNHEY and CDR2 SMNVEV (reference sequence). The CDR3 loop spans 13 amino acids. Between the trimmed V and J ends, which lost 2 bases and 5 bases, there was a span of 7 bases.

The chain joins TRBV5-4 to TRBJ2-5; D tentatively fits TRBD1 or TRBD2 (6 bases each). V dropped 2 bases and J dropped 5 bases, with 19 bases sitting between them. This CDR3 spans 16 amino acids. Germline V gene data show CDR1 as SGHNT and CDR2 as YYREEE (reference sequence). The CDR3 nucleotides are TGTGCCAGCAGCTTTCCTTCCATCAACGGGGGCGAGACCCAGTACTTC. It encodes CASSFPSINGGETQYF.

The CDR3 DNA reads TGCGCCAGCAGCCCGGACGGGGGATCCCAACGGGAAAAACTGTTTTTT. It codes for CASSPDGGSQREKLFF. This chain connects TRBV5-1 to TRBJ1-4, with D possibly being TRBD1 (5 bases). CDR1 is SGHRS, CDR2 YFSETQ, per germline. The germline V and J ends were trimmed by 4 bases and 8 bases, with 21 bases remaining between them. The CDR3 loop spans 16 amino acids.

The gene calls are TRBV5-1 and TRBJ2-2, with 10 bases that match TRBD1. V was clipped by 3 bases and J by 8 bases; unmatched bases: 7. The germline CDR1 and CDR2 sequences are SGHRS and YFSETQ. This CDR3 region has 15 residues. The CDR3: CASSYRDRGGGELFF. CDR3 sequence (DNA): TGCGCCAGCAGCTACCGGGACAGGGGCGGAGGGGAGCTGTTTTTT.

This sequence joins TRBV14 and TRBJ2-2; D might be TRBD1 (5 bases). CDR1 and CDR2 from the germline V gene are SGHDN and FVKESK. V lost 5 bases, J lost 0 bases, and 13 bases lay in between. This CDR3 spans 16 amino acids. This chain's CDR3 is CASSKTVPSNTGELFF. CDR3 in DNA: TGTGCCAGCAGCAAGACAGTGCCGTCGAACACCGGGGAGCTGTTTTTT.

The rearrangement joins TRBV5-6 to TRBJ2-3; D gene unclear. CDR3 length: 12 residues. In germline, CDR1 is SGHDT, CDR2 YYEEEE. Trimming took 2 bases from V and 4 from J, leaving 5 bases between them. This CDR3 reads CASSLVADTQYF. CDR3 sequence (DNA): TGTGCCAGCAGCTTAGTGGCAGATACGCAGTATTTT.

This chain uses TRBV28 with TRBJ2-5, with a tentative D call TRBD2 (6 bases). Germline V gene lookup returns CDR1 MDHEN and CDR2 SYDVKM. Trimming removed 5 bases at V and 2 bases at J, with 15 bases between. CDR3 size: 15 residues. The CDR3 nucleotides are TGTGCCAGCAGTCACGGCGGGACGGAACAAGAGACCCAGTACTTC. Translation: CASSHGGTEQETQYF.

The V gene is TRBV18, the J gene TRBJ2-7, with 11 bases aligning to TRBD1. V shed 4 bases, J shed 5 bases, and the junction held 1 base outside the gene matches. Germline V CDR1 and CDR2: KGHSH, LQKENI. There are 13 residues in the CDR3. For the CDR3, the DNA is TGTGCCAGCTCACTGGGACAGGGGGACGAGCAGTACTTC. This codes for CASSLGQGDEQYF. The variable domain in full, completed from reference TRBV18 and TRBJ2-7, reads NAGVMQNPRHLVRRRGQEARLRCSPMKGHSHVYWYRQLPEEGLKFMVYLQKENIIDESGMPKERFSAEFPKEGPSILRIQQVVRGDSAAYFCASSLGQGDEQYFGPGTRLTVT.

V usage is TRBV7-6 and J usage is TRBJ1-1; no firm D call. In germline, CDR1 is SGHVS, CDR2 FNYEAQ. The V end lost 3 bases, the J end lost 4 bases, and 12 bases lay between the germline ends. The CDR3 length is 14 residues. The CDR3 region has the DNA TGTGCCAGCAGCTTGCTGGTGAAGAGCACTGAAGCTTTCTTT. Its translation is CASSLLVKSTEAFF.

The rearrangement joins TRBV15 to TRBJ1-4; no reliable D call. Germline V gene sequence: CDR1 LNHNV, CDR2 YYDKDF (reference sequence). V was cut by 1 base and J by 6 bases, with 9 bases left in between. This CDR3 contains 14 residues. This CDR3 reads CATSRGAGDEKLFF. CDR3 nucleotide sequence: TGTGCCACCAGCAGAGGGGCTGGGGATGAAAAACTGTTTTTT. The full variable domain, completed using reference TRBV15 and TRBJ1-4, is DAMVIQNPRYQVTQFGKPVTLSCSQTLNHNVMYWYQQKSSQAPKLLFHYYDKDFNNEADTPDNFQSRRPNTSFCFLDIRSPGLGDTAMYLCATSRGAGDEKLFFGSGTQLSVL.

This chain links TRBV5-1 with TRBJ1-3; D is ambiguous. V was pared by 3 bases and J by 0 bases, with 7 bases between. The CDR3 covers 14 residues. In germline, CDR1 is SGHRS, CDR2 YFSETQ. The CDR3 reads CASSSQSSGNTIYF. The CDR3 DNA is TGCGCCAGCAGCTCACAGAGCTCTGGAAACACCATATATTTT.

The V and J genes are TRBV12-3 or TRBV12-4 and TRBJ1-6; D gene unclear. This CDR3 spans 13 amino acids. Trimming left V 7 bases short and J 8 bases short, with 12 bases between. In nucleotides, the CDR3 is TGTGCCAGCACCACTCTCGGTTATTCACCCCTCCACTTT. Translating it yields CASTTLGYSPLHF.

This sequence joins TRBV28 and TRBJ1-6; 8 nucleotides align to TRBD1. V shed 3 bases, J shed 6 bases, and the junction held 10 bases outside the gene matches. The CDR3 consists of 17 residues. Germline V gives CDR1 MDHEN, CDR2 SYDVKM. This chain's CDR3 is CASSLATLGQANSPLHF. Here the CDR3 DNA reads TGTGCCAGCAGTTTGGCCACCTTGGGACAGGCTAATTCACCCCTCCACTTT.

The chain uses TRBV5-1 and TRBJ1-1; D might be TRBD1 (5 bases). The CDR3 length is 14 residues. Germline CDR1 is SGHRS and CDR2 is YFSETQ. Trimming stripped 4 bases from V and 1 base from J, with 11 bases between. Written as DNA, the CDR3 is TGCGCCAGCAGCCTGGGACCTTCGAACACTGAAGCTTTCTTT. Its protein product is CASSLGPSNTEAFF.

This clone has just one count. The CDR3: CASSPGTVNTGELFF. Here the CDR3 DNA reads TGTGCCAGCAGCCCCGGGACAGTTAACACCGGGGAGCTGTTTTTT. The rearrangement links TRBV6-6 to TRBJ2-2; 7 nucleotides align to TRBD1. Trimming cost V 6 bases and J 2 bases; bases outside gene matches: 6. CDR3 length: 15 residues. Germline loops: CDR1 MNHNY, CDR2 SVGAGI (reference sequence).

The gene calls are TRBV11-2 and TRBJ2-7; possibly TRBD1 or TRBD2 for D (5 bases each). The CDR3 loop spans 16 amino acids. Trimming pared 3 bases from V and 1 base from J, leaving 16 bases between. CDR1 is SGHAT and CDR2 is FQNNGV in the germline V gene. The CDR3 region is CASSFLRGRTSYEQYF. CDR3 coding DNA: TGTGCCAGCAGCTTTCTTCGGGGCAGGACGTCCTACGAGCAGTACTTC.

CDR3 DNA sequence: TGCGCCAGCAGCGAAGACGGCACAGATACGCAGTATTTT. It yields the protein CASSEDGTDTQYF. This chain links TRBV5-1 with TRBJ2-3, with D hard to call. The CDR3 length is 13 residues. The germline V gene has CDR1 SGHRS and CDR2 YFSETQ. V dropped 4 bases and J dropped 1 base, with 7 bases sitting between them.

This clone appeared a single time. This chain joins TRBV20-1 and TRBJ1-6; the D is unclear. The CDR3 contains 11 residues. Germline CDR1 DFQATT, CDR2 SNEGSKA (reference sequence). Trimming shortened V by 3 bases and J by 17 bases, and 14 bases separated the two germline ends. CDR3 loop: CSASMGGYFHF. Written as DNA, the CDR3 is TGCAGTGCTAGCATGGGAGGGTATTTCCACTTT.

As concerns this clone: A read error may account for a junction end that differs from germline. The V and J genes are TRBV3-1 (or the pseudogene TRBV3-2) and TRBJ2-5; the D gene is possibly TRBD1 (5 bases). Looked up from germline, CDR1 is LGHDT and CDR2 is YNNKEL (reference sequence). The CDR3 is 13 residues long. CDR3 region: CASSEDSRETQYF. The DNA for the CDR3 is TGTGCCAGCAGCGAAGACAGTCGAGAGACCCAGTACTTC.

The V call is TRBV27, the J call TRBJ2-7, with 7 bases lining up with TRBD2. This CDR3 spans 16 amino acids. V shed 5 bases, J shed 5 bases, and the junction held 15 bases outside the gene matches. Germline V lookup: CDR1 MNHEY, CDR2 SMNVEV (reference sequence). Here the CDR3 DNA reads TGTGCCAGCAGTGCCTTCCTTAGCGCGGGAGCCCACGAGCAGTACTTC. Its translation: CASSAFLSAGAHEQYF.

CDR3 protein: CASSLVTGMNTEAFF. In DNA form, the CDR3 reads TGTGCCAGCAGCTTAGTCACAGGGATGAACACTGAAGCTTTCTTT. The J gene is TRBJ1-1, the V gene TRBV7-9, with D possibly being TRBD1 (6 bases). Trimming shortened V by 1 base and J by 0 bases, and 9 bases separated the two germline ends. This CDR3 comprises 15 residues. Per germline, CDR1 SEHNR and CDR2 FQNEAQ (reference sequence).

The V and J genes are TRBV21-1 and TRBJ2-5; the table's D call TRBD2 went unverified against the DNA. TRBV21-1 is a pseudogene locus. The CDR3 extends over 15 amino acids. The CDR3 sequence: CASSTAGEWIETQYF. CDR3 coding DNA: TGTGCCAGCAGCACCGCGGGGGAGTGGATCGAGACCCAGTACTTC.

V gene TRBV2 combines with J gene TRBJ2-5; the D call may be TRBD1 or TRBD2 (5 bases each). The CDR3 loop spans 13 amino acids. Germline values: CDR1 SNHLY, CDR2 FYNNEI. V was clipped by 11 bases and J by 1 base, with 14 bases between them. The CDR3 DNA sequence: TGTGCCCTAGCAGGACACAGCCAAGAGACCCAGTACTTC. Translated: CALAGHSQETQYF.

This chain uses TRBV10-1 with TRBJ2-3; 8 bases map to TRBD2. CDR3 length: 15 amino acids. V trimming: 6 bases; J trimming: 0 bases; junction bases outside the gene matches: 5. Germline V lookup: CDR1 WNHNN, CDR2 SYGVQD (reference sequence). In nucleotides, the CDR3 is TGCGCCAGCAGCCCCGGCGGGGGGAGCACAGATACGCAGTATTTT. This translates into CASSPGGGSTDTQYF.

This sequence joins TRBV4-2 and TRBJ1-5, with a possible D match to TRBD1 (5 bases). This CDR3 has 15 amino acids. Trimming cost V 0 bases and J 7 bases, with 13 bases left between them. CDR1 is LGHNA and CDR2 is YNFKEQ in the germline V gene. CDR3: CASSQDGQGGQPQHF. The CDR3 coding sequence is TGTGCCAGCAGCCAAGATGGGCAGGGTGGGCAGCCCCAGCATTTT.

Details on this clone: Within the sample, other DNA sequences also encode this same CDR3. The chain recombines TRBV5-1 with TRBJ1-1; D remains unclear. The CDR3 runs 13 residues. The germline gives CDR1 SGHRS, CDR2 YFSETQ. The V end lost 7 bases, the J end lost 0 bases, and 10 bases lay between the germline ends. CDR3 sequence: CASRPVLNTEAFF. CDR3 bases: TGCGCCAGCCGGCCAGTACTGAACACTGAAGCTTTCTTT. Variable domain in full (rest from reference TRBV5-1 and TRBJ1-1): KAGVTQTPRYLIKTRGQQVTLSCSPISGHRSVSWYQQTPGQGLQFLFEYFSETQRNKGNFPGRFSGRQFSNSRSEMNVSTLELGDSALYLCASRPVLNTEAFFGQGTRLTVV.